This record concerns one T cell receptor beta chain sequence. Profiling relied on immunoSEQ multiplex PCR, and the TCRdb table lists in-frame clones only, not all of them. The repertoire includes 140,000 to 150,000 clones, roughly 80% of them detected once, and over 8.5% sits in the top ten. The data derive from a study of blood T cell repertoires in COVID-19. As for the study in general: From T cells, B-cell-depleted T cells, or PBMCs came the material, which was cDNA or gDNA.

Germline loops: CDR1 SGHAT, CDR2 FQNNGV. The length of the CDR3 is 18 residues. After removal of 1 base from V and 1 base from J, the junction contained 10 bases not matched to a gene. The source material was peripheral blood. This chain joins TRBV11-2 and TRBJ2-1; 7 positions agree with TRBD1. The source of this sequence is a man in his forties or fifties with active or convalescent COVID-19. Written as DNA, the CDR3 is TGTGCCAGCAGCTTAGGGAGATATCAACAGGGGTCCTACAATGAGCAGTTCTTC. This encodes CASSLGRYQQGSYNEQFF.